Described below is a single T cell receptor beta chain sequence and its context. Here immunoSEQ multiplex PCR was the method, and the copy in TCRdb shows in-frame clones only, minus some. Of about 250,000 clones in the sample, around 88% were seen once. This sample stems from a study of blood T cell repertoires in COVID-19. Germline V CDR1 and CDR2: MNHEY, SVGEGT. Trimming removed 5 bases at V and 2 bases at J, with 13 bases between. This CDR3 comprises 14 residues. What was sequenced was peripheral blood. The chain uses TRBV6-2 or TRBV6-3 and TRBJ2-7; D might be TRBD1 (5 bases). This receptor was taken from a woman in her twenties or thirties with COVID-19, enrolled during active disease. The CDR3 DNA reads TGTGCCAGCAGTCCCCGAGCAGGGCCCTACGAGCAGTACTTC. Translating it yields CASSPRAGPYEQYF.